What follows describes a single T cell receptor beta chain. Its antigen is as yet unknown. This specimen comes from a study of cytomegalovirus exposure and HLA in healthy donors. Germline trimming cut 7 bases from V and 1 base from J; bases unmatched to any gene: 12. This CDR3 has 16 residues. Germline CDR1 and CDR2: SQVTM and ANQGSEA. With 60 Vbeta and 13 Jbeta primers, the PCR was carried out. The protocol was immunoSEQ multiplex PCR, while the TCRdb copy is restricted to in-frame clones and leaves out a portion. The repertoire holds fewer than 140,000 clones, roughly 80% seen once, with 3.6% in the top ten. Study conclusions and caveats: There were reportedly fewer N-insertions in an Asian-associated ancestry cluster than the roughly 670-donor mean, in a later analysis.

The chain uses TRBV29-1 and TRBJ2-5; 10 positions match TRBD2. The sequence derives from a man in his sixties in good health and CMV-seronegative. Sequencing used PBMCs. Here the CDR3 DNA reads TGCAGCGGGGGACTAGCGAAGGGGGGCGGCCAAGAGACCCAGTACTTC. Translation gives CSGGLAKGGGQETQYF.